This T cell receptor beta chain emerged from a study of T cells in Graves' hyperthyroidism and ophthalmopathy. Study details: Before any treatment, at initial diagnosis, peripheral blood was collected.

On this clonotype: As yet, its antigen is unknown.

Regarding the study as a whole: Ophthalmopathy was model-predicted a median 6.5 months pre-onset.

When ophthalmopathy did not progress within 18 months, Graves' hyperthyroidism was considered stable. Germline V lookup: CDR1 MDHEN, CDR2 SYDVKM. The CDR3 consists of 16 residues. Trimming took 5 bases from V and 9 from J; bases not matched to a gene: 16. From RNA transcripts, TCR beta CDR3 regions were amplified. First-round RT-PCR with HTBI primers amplified the TCR CDR3 region. TCRdb re-analysed the multiplex PCR reads in MiXCR, keeping a single row per CDR3 protein. The table shows around 350,000 distinct CDR3 sequences, with roughly 25% occurring only once. Sequencing was performed on blood. This chain connects TRBV28 to TRBJ1-5; 7 nucleotides agree with TRBD1. This clonotype originated in a man aged 45-65 years with Graves' hyperthyroidism. CDR3 sequence: CASSPWTGELIRPQHF. Here the CDR3 DNA reads TGTGCCAGCAGTCCGTGGACAGGAGAGCTAATCCGGCCCCAGCATTTT. Supplemented by reference TRBV28 and TRBJ1-5, the full variable domain reads DVKVTQSSRYLVKRTGEKVFLECVQDMDHENMFWYRQDPGLGLRLIYFSYDVKMKEKGDIPEGYSVSREKKERFSLILESASTNQTSMYLCASSPWTGELIRPQHFGDGTRLSIL.